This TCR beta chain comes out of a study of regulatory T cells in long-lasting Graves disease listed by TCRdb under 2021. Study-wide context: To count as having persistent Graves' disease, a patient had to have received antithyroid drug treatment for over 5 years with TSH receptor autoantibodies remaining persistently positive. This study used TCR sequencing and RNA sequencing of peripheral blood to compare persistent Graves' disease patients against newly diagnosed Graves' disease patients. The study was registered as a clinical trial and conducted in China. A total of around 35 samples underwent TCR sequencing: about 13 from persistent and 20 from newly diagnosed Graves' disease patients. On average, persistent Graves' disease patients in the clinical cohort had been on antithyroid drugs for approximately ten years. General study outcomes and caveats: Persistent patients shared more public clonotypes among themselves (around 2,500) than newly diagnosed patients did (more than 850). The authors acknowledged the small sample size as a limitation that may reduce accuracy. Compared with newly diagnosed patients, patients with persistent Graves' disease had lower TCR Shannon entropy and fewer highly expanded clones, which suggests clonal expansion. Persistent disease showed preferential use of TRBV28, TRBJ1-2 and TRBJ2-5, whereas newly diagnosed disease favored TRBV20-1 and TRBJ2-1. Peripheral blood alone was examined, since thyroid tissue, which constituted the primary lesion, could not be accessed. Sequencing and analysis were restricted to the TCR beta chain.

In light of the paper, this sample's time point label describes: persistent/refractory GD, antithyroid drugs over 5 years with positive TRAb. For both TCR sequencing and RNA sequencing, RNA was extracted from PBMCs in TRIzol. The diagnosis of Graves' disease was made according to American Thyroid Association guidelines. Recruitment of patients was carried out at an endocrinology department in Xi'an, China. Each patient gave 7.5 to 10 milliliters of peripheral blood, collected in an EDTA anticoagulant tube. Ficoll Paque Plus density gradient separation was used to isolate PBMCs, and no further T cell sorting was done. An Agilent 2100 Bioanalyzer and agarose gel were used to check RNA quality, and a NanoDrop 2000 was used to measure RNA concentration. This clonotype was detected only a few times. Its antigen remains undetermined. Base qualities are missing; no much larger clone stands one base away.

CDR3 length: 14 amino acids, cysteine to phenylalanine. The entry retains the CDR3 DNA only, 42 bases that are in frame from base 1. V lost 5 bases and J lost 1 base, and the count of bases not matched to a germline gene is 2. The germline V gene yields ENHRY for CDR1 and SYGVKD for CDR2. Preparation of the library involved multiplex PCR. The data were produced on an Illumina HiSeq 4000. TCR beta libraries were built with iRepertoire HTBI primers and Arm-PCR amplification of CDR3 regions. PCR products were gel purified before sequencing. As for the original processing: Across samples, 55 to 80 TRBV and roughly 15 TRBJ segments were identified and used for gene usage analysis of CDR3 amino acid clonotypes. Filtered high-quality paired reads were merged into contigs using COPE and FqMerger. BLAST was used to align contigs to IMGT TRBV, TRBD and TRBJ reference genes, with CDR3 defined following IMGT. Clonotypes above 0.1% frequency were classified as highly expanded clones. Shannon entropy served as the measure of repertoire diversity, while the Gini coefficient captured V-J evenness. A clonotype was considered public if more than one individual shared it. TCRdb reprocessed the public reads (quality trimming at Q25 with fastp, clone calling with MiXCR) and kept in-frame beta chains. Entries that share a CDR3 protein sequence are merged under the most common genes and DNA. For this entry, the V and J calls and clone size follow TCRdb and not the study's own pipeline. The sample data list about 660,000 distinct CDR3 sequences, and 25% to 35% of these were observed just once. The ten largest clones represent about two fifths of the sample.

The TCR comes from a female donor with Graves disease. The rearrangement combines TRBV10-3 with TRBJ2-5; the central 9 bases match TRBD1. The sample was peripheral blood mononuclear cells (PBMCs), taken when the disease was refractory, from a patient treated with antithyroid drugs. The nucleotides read TGTGCCATCAGTCCGGGACAGGGCCAAGAGACCCAGTACTTC. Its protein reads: CAISPGQGQETQYF.